These T cell receptor beta chains were read from a single sample in a study of blood T cell repertoires in COVID-19. The method was immunoSEQ multiplex PCR; TCRdb's version includes in-frame clones alone and lacks a portion of them. The sample yields approximately 70,000 clones, over 80% seen once. Sequencing was performed on peripheral blood. All receptors derive from a woman older than 75 with active COVID-19. Each CDR3 is given with its conserved first and last residue. D genes are given only for firm matches. Where a row states a size, it is once, few, many or the class of an expanded clone; other rows omit it.

v_gene	j_gene	abundance	d_gene	CDR3nt	CDR3aa
TRBV2	TRBJ2-7	NA	NA	TGTGCCAGCAGTGTTGAGGGCTACGAGCAGTACTTC	CASSVEGYEQYF
TRBV29-1	TRBJ1-1	NA	TRBD1	TGCAGCGTTGGCGCAGGGGGCGCAGGCGACACTGAAGCTTTCTTT	CSVGAGGAGDTEAFF
TRBV7-8	TRBJ2-3	NA	NA	TGTGCCAGCAGCCCCGCGACTTCTACTACGCAGTATTTT	CASSPATSTTQYF
TRBV7-8	TRBJ2-1	NA	NA	TGTGCCAGCAGCTTAGGACAAGCCTTACCAGACAATGAGCAGTTCTTC	CASSLGQALPDNEQFF
TRBV28	TRBJ1-2	NA	NA	TGTGCCAGCAGTTCCTACAGGGTGGGGAACTATGGCTACACCTTC	CASSSYRVGNYGYTF
TRBV7-3	TRBJ1-1	once	NA	TGTGCCAGCAGCTTAACCACAAACACTGAAGCTTTCTTT	CASSLTTNTEAFF
TRBV18	TRBJ1-2	NA	NA	TGTGCCAGCTCACCAAATGGCGGTACGTCTGGGGGCTCTGGCTACACCTTC	CASSPNGGTSGGSGYTF
TRBV6-5	TRBJ2-5	NA	TRBD1	TGTGCCAGCAGTTACGGCCAGGGGGCTCGCAAAGAGACCCAGTACTTC	CASSYGQGARKETQYF
TRBV6-2/TRBV6-3	TRBJ2-7	NA	NA	TGTGCCAGCAGTTTATTCTACGAGCAGTACTTC	CASSLFYEQYF
TRBV7-9	TRBJ1-6	NA	NA	TGTGCCAGCAGCTTTAATGCTCCCGGGACACCCCTCCACTTT	CASSFNAPGTPLHF
TRBV10-1	TRBJ2-3	NA	NA	TGCGCCAGCAGTGGGCAGGGGCCAGATACGCAGTATTTT	CASSGQGPDTQYF
TRBV12-3/TRBV12-4	TRBJ2-5	NA	NA	TGTGCCAGCGCCTTCGGAGAGACCCAGTACTTC	CASAFGETQYF
TRBV2	TRBJ2-7	NA	TRBD2	TGTGCCAGCAGATTAGCGGGAGTCTGGGAGCAGTACTTC	CASRLAGVWEQYF
TRBV19	TRBJ1-2	once	NA	TGTGCCAGTAGTATGGGAGTGGAGAATAACTATGGCTACACCTTC	CASSMGVENNYGYTF
TRBV6-6	TRBJ1-2	once	NA	TGTGCCAGCAGTCGCGAGACCGGCGGCGGCTACACCTTC	CASSRETGGGYTF
TRBV5-5	TRBJ2-5	NA	NA	TGTGCCAGCAGCTTGGAGGGGAGGAAGACCCAGTACTTC	CASSLEGRKTQYF
TRBV5-8	TRBJ1-2	once	NA	TGTGCCAGCAGAGGACCGGGGGGCTACACCTTC	CASRGPGGYTF
TRBV2	TRBJ2-1	NA	TRBD2	TGTGCCAGCAGAAATAGGAGACTAGCGGGAGAGGTCACCTACAATGAGCAGTTCTTC	CASRNRRLAGEVTYNEQFF
TRBV18	TRBJ2-2	NA	TRBD2	TGTGCCAGCTCACCACGACGACTAGCGGGAGGAGAGTACACCGGGGAGCTGTTTTTT	CASSPRRLAGGEYTGELFF
TRBV9	TRBJ1-1	NA	NA	TGTGCCAGCAGCGTAATCGTGGGAGAAGGGAACACTGAAGCTTTCTTT	CASSVIVGEGNTEAFF
TRBV18	TRBJ1-2	NA	NA	TGTGCCAGCTCACCACCGGTACAGGGTGACTACACCTTC	CASSPPVQGDYTF
TRBV7-5	TRBJ1-2	NA	NA	TGTGTCAGAAGCTTAGCGAAAGTGGCAGGGAACTATGGCTACACCTTC	CVRSLAKVAGNYGYTF
TRBV29-1	TRBJ1-2	NA	TRBD1	TGCAGCGTTGAAGACAGGGGGGTGGGAGGCTACACCTTC	CSVEDRGVGGYTF
TRBV7-9	TRBJ2-6	NA	TRBD2	TGTGCCAGCAGCGCCACGGGACTAAGGGCTGGGGCCAACGTCCTGACTTTC	CASSATGLRAGANVLTF
TRBV7-9	TRBJ2-3	NA	TRBD2	TGTGCCAGCAGCCCCCTGGGAGGGTCAGATACGCAGTATTTT	CASSPLGGSDTQYF
TRBV27	TRBJ2-3	NA	NA	TGTGCCAGCAGCCCCCGACTGCCAGATACGCAGTATTTT	CASSPRLPDTQYF
TRBV28	TRBJ2-3	NA	TRBD1	TGTGCCAGCAAAAAGGACAGGGCTTCAGATACGCAGTATTTT	CASKKDRASDTQYF
TRBV5-4	TRBJ2-7	NA	NA	TGTGCCAGCAGCTTGGCGGCGGGACCCGATTACGAGCAGTACTTC	CASSLAAGPDYEQYF
TRBV6-1	TRBJ2-1	NA	NA	TGTGCCAGCAGTGAAGAAAGAGACAGTCCGGAGTTCTTC	CASSEERDSPEFF
TRBV4-2	TRBJ1-3	once	NA	TGTGCCAGCAGCTCCCCCCGGGAAGGAAACACCATATATTTT	CASSSPREGNTIYF
TRBV20-1	TRBJ1-4	NA	NA	TGTGCGACAGCAACTAATGAAAAACTGTTTTTT	CATATNEKLFF
TRBV6-5	TRBJ2-7	NA	NA	TGTGCCAGCACTTTTGGGGCAGTCTCCTACGAGCAGTACTTC	CASTFGAVSYEQYF
TRBV6-2/TRBV6-3	TRBJ2-3	NA	TRBD2	TGTGCCAGCAGTTACACTAGCGGGAGGCGGGCAGATACGCAGTATTTT	CASSYTSGRRADTQYF
TRBV6-6	TRBJ2-7	NA	NA	TGTGCCAGCAAACAGGGAGCCGGCCGCTCCTACGAGCAGTACTTC	CASKQGAGRSYEQYF
TRBV4-2	TRBJ2-2	NA	TRBD2	TGTGCCAGCAGCCAAGGCCTAGCGGTTTTCCCGAACACCGGGGAGCTGTTTTTT	CASSQGLAVFPNTGELFF
TRBV7-3	TRBJ2-7	once	NA	TGTGCCAGCAGTATAGACAGCCACTACGAGCAGTACTTC	CASSIDSHYEQYF
TRBV28	TRBJ2-7	NA	TRBD2	TGTGCCAGCAGTACCCGGGTTAGCGGGAGCTACGAGCAGTACTTC	CASSTRVSGSYEQYF
TRBV7-2	TRBJ2-2	NA	TRBD2	TGTGCCAGCAGCCTGCCGGGACTAGACACCGGGGAGCTGTTTTTT	CASSLPGLDTGELFF
TRBV4-3	TRBJ2-7	NA	TRBD2	TGCGCCAGCAGCCAAATACCTAGCGGGCCCCTGGACTTC	CASSQIPSGPLDF
TRBV25-1	TRBJ1-1	once	NA	TGTGCCAGCAGCTTCAGGGGAGCCACTGAAGCTTTCTTT	CASSFRGATEAFF
TRBV7-9	TRBJ1-1	NA	TRBD1	TGTGCCAGCAGCTTAGCGGGACAGGGTAGGGCTTTCTTT	CASSLAGQGRAFF
TRBV2	TRBJ1-2	NA	TRBD1	TGTGCCAGCAGAATTGACAGGGAGGTCTATGGCTACACCTTC	CASRIDREVYGYTF
TRBV25-1	TRBJ1-1	NA	TRBD1	TGTGCCAGCGGGGATAAAGGGGGCTTGGACACTGAAGCTTTCTTT	CASGDKGGLDTEAFF
TRBV19	TRBJ1-1	once	NA	TGTGCCAGTAGATCCAGGGTTTCGAACACTGAAGCTTTCTTT	CASRSRVSNTEAFF
TRBV28	TRBJ1-2	NA	TRBD1	TGTGCCAGCAGCGAAGGAGCAGGGGGATATGGCTACACCTTC	CASSEGAGGYGYTF
TRBV7-6	TRBJ2-7	few	TRBD1	TGTGCCAGCAGCTTAGAAACCGGGACAGGGAGAGAGCAGTACTTC	CASSLETGTGREQYF
TRBV7-2	TRBJ1-1	NA	NA	TGTGCCAGCAGCCCGCAGGAGGCTGAAGCTTTCTTT	CASSPQEAEAFF
TRBV6-5	TRBJ2-1	NA	TRBD2	TGTGCCAGCAGTTACGGAAGCGGGGGCGCCTACAATGAGCAGTTCTTC	CASSYGSGGAYNEQFF
TRBV19	TRBJ1-1	NA	NA	TGTGCCAGTAGTATATCCAGAACGACTGAAGCTTTCTTT	CASSISRTTEAFF
TRBV5-1	TRBJ1-1	NA	NA	TGCGCCAGCAGCTTGGGCAGGGGATTCGGGAACACTGAAGCTTTCTTT	CASSLGRGFGNTEAFF
TRBV7-9	TRBJ1-1	NA	NA	TGTGCCAGCAGCTTATACGGGGGCACTGAAGCTTTCTTT	CASSLYGGTEAFF
TRBV4-2	TRBJ2-6	NA	TRBD1	TGTGCCAGCAGCCCCCTACCTACAGACAGGGCTGGGGCCAACGTCCTGACTTTC	CASSPLPTDRAGANVLTF